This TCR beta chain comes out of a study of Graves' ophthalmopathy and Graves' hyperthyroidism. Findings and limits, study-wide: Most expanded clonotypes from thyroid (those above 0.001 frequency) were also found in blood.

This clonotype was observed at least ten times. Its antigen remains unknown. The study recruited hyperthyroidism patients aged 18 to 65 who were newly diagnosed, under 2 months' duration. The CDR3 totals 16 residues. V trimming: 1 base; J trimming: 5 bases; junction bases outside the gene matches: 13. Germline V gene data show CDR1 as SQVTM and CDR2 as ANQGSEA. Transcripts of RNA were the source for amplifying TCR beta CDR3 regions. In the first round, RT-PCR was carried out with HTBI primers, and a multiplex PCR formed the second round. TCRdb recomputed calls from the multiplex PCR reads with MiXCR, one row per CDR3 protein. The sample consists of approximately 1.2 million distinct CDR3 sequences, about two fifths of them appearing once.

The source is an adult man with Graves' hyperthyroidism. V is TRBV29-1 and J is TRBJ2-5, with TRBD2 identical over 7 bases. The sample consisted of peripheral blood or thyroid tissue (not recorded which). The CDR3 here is CSVEVLAAVRRETQYF. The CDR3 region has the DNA TGCAGCGTTGAAGTCCTAGCGGCCGTTAGGCGGGAGACCCAGTACTTC.